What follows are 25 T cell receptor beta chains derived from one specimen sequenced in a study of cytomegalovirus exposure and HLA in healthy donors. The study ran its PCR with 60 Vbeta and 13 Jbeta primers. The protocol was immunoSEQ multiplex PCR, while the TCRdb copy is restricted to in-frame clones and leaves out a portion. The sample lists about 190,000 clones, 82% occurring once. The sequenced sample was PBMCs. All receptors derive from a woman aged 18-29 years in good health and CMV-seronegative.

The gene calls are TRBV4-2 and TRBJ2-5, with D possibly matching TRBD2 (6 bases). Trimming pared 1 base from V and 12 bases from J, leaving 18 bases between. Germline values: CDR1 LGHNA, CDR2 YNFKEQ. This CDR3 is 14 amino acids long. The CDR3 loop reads CASSQGADRRREYF. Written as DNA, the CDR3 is TGTGCCAGCAGCCAAGGGGCGGACCGACGGAGGGAGTACTTC.

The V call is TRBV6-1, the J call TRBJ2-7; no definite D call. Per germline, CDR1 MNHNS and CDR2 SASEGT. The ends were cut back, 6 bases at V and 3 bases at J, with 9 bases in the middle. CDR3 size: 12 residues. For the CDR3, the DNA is TGTGCCAGCAGCCTATTCGGCTACGAGCAGTACTTC. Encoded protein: CASSLFGYEQYF.

In DNA form, the CDR3 reads TGTGCCAGCTCACCACCAAACCAGGGAAGCAATCAGCCCCAGCATTTT. It encodes CASSPPNQGSNQPQHF. The J gene is TRBJ1-5, the V gene TRBV18, with D possibly being TRBD1 (5 bases). Germline CDR1 KGHSH, CDR2 LQKENI. V was clipped by 0 bases and J by 1 base, with 10 bases between them. This CDR3 comprises 16 residues.

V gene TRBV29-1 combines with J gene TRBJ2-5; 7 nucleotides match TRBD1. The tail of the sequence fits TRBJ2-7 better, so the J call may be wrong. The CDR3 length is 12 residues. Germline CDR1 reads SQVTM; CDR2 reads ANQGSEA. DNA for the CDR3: TGCAGCGCCAACAGGGGAAACTACGAGCAGTACTTC. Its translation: CSANRGNYEQYF.

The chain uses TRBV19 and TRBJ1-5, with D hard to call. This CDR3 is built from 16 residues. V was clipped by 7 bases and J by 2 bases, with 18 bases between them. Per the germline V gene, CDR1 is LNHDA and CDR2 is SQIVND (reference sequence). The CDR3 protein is CASTLSGFEGNQPQHF. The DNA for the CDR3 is TGTGCCAGTACCCTTAGCGGGTTTGAGGGCAATCAGCCCCAGCATTTT.

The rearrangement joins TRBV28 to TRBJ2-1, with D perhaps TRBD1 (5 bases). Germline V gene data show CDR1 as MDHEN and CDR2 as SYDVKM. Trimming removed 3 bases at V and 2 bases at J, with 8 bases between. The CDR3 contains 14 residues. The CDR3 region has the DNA TGTGCCAGCAGTTTCAGGGCGGCCTACAATGAGCAGTTCTTC. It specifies CASSFRAAYNEQFF.

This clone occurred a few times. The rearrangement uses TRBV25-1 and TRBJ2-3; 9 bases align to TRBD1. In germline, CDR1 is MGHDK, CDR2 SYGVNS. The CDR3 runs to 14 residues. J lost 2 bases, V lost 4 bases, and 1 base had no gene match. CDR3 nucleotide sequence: TGTGCCAGCAGTGGACAGGGGGACACAGATACGCAGTATTTT. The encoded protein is CASSGQGDTDTQYF.

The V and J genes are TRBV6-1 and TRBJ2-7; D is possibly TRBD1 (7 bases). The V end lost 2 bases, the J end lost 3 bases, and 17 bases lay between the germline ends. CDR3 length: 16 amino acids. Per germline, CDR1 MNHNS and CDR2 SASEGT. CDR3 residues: CASSEFGGTEGYEQYF. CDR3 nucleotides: TGTGCCAGCAGTGAATTTGGAGGGACAGAAGGCTACGAGCAGTACTTC.

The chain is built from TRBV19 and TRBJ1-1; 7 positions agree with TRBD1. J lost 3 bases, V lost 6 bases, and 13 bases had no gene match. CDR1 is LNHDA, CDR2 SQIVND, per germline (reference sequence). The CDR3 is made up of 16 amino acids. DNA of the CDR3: TGTGCCAGTAGCCCAGGTAGGGGGCTACCGGACACTGAAGCTTTCTTT. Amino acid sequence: CASSPGRGLPDTEAFF.

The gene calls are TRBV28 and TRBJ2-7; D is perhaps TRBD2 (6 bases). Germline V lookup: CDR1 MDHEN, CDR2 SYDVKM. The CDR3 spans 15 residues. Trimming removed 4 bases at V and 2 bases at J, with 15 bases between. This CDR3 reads CASSSLIGGPYEQYF. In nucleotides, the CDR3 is TGTGCCAGCAGTTCCCTGATCGGGGGACCCTACGAGCAGTACTTC.

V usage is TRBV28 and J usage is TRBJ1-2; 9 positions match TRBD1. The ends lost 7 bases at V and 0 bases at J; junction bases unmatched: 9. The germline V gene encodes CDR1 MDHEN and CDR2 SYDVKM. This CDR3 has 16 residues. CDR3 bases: TGTGCCAGCACCCTCGGGACAGGGACGTCTAACTATGGCTACACCTTC. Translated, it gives CASTLGTGTSNYGYTF.

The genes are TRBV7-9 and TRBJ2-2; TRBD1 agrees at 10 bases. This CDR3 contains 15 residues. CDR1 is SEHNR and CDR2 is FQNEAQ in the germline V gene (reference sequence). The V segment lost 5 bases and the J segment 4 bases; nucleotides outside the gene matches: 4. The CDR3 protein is CASSLGQGTTGELFF. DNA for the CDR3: TGTGCCAGCAGCCTGGGACAGGGGACCACCGGGGAGCTGTTTTTT.

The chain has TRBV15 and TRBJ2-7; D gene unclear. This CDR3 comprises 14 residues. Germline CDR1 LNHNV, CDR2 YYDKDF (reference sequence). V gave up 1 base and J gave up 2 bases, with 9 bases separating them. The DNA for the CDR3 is TGTGCCACCAGCAGAGGGGCAGAAGCCTACGAGCAGTACTTC. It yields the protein CATSRGAEAYEQYF.

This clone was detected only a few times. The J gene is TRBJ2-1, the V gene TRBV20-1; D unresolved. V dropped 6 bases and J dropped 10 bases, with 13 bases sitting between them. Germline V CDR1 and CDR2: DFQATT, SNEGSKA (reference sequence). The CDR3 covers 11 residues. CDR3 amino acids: CSADELLEQFF. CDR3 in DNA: TGCAGTGCCGACGAACTACTCGAGCAGTTCTTC.

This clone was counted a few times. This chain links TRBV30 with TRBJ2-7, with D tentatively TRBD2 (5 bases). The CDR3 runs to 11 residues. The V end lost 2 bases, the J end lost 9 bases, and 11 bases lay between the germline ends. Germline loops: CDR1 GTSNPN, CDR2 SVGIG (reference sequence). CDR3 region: CAWSISGWQYF. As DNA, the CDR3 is TGTGCCTGGAGTATAAGCGGATGGCAGTACTTC.

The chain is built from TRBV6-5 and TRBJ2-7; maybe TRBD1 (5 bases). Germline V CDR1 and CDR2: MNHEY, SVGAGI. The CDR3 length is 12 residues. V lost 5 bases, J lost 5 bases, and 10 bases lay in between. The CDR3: CASSQGPHEQYF. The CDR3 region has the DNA TGTGCCAGCAGTCAGGGTCCCCACGAGCAGTACTTC.

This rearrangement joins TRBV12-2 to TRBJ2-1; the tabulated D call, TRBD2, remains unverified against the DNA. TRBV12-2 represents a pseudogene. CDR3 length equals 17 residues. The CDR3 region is CASRLVGGAPRRNEQFF. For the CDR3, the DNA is TGTGCAAGTCGCTTAGTAGGCGGGGCCCCCCGGAGGAATGAGCAGTTCTTC.

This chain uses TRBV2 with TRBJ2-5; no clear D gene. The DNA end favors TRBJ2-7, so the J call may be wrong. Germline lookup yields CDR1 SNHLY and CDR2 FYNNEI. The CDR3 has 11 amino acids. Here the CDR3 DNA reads TGTGCCAGCAGTGAAGTCTACGAGCAGTACTTC. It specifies CASSEVYEQYF.

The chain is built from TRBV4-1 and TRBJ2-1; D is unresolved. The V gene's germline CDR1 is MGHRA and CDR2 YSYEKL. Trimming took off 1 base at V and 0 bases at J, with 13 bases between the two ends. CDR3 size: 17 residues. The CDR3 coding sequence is TGCGCCAGCAGCCAAGTCGACCTAGGTATCTCCTACAATGAGCAGTTCTTC. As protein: CASSQVDLGISYNEQFF.

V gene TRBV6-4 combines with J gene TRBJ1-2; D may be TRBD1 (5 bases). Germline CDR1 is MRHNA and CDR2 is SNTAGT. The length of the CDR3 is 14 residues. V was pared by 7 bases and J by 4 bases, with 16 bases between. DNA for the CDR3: TGTGCCAGCACCCCGAGCGGGGGATCCTATGGCTACACCTTC. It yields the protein CASTPSGGSYGYTF.

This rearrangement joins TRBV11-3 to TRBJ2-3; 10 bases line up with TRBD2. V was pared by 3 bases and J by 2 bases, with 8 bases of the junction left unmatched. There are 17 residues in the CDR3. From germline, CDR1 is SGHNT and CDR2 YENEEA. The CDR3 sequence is CASSFRGTSVDTDTQYF. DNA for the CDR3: TGTGCCAGCAGCTTTCGGGGGACTAGCGTTGACACAGATACGCAGTATTTT.

This chain's CDR3 is CASSGGSNQPQHF. In nucleotides, the CDR3 is TGTGCCAGCAGTGGAGGAAGCAATCAGCCCCAGCATTTT. The chain joins TRBV11-1 to TRBJ1-5; no definite D call. With 6 bases removed from V and 1 base from J, the gap between germline ends came to 7 bases. Germline V gene data show CDR1 as SGHAT and CDR2 as FQDESV (reference sequence). CDR3 length: 13 residues.

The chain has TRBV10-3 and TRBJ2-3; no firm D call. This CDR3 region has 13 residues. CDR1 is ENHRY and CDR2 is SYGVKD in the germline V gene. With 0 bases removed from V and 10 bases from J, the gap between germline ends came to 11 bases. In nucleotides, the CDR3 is TGTGCCATCAGTGAGTCGGCTCCTGATTCGCAGTATTTT. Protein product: CAISESAPDSQYF.

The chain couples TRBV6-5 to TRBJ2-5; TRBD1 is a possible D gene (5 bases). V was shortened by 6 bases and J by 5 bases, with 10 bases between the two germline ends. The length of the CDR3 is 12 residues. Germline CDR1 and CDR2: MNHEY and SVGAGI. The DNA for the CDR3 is TGTGCCAGCAGGGACCCAGGGGAGACCCAGTACTTC. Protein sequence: CASRDPGETQYF.

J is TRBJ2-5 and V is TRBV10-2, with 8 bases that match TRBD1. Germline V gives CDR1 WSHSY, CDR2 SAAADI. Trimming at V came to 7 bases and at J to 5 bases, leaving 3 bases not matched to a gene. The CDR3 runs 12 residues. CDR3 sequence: CASNTGGETQYF. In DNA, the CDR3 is TGCGCCAGCAACACAGGGGGTGAGACCCAGTACTTC.